This entry is about one T cell receptor beta chain. Its antigen remains unknown. The CDR3 runs 14 residues. Trimming removed 2 bases from V and 8 bases from J, with 13 bases in between. The germline V gene has CDR1 MNHNS and CDR2 SASEGT. The data belong to a study of shared clonotypes between healthy human individuals. General observations from the study: Rarefaction gave evidence that sorted-subset sequencing remained incomplete despite large depth.

In the study's own analysis: Junction-only sequences without quality scores were provided by ImmunoSEQ, so filtering was different. Repertoires were generated with immunoSEQ multiplex PCR, while TCRdb's copy carries only in-frame clones and drops some. V and J calls and clone size are given by that table; D and trimming were obtained from the DNA. The sample records about 2.3 million clones, approximately 93% being singletons. V is TRBV6-1 and J is TRBJ2-1; weak D call: TRBD2 (6 bases). Sequenced material: naive CD4+ T cells from PBMCs. This sample's subset: CD45RA+ positively selected. The clonotype was recovered from a man younger than 35 in good health. Some clones in this sample may be carry-over from other donors' samples. The CDR3 loop is CASSELWSGDEQFF. CDR3 DNA: TGTGCCAGCAGTGAACTCTGGTCGGGGGATGAGCAGTTCTTC.